The next 22 T cell receptor beta chains were all read from a single sample in a study of cytomegalovirus exposure and HLA in healthy donors. Primers included in the PCR were 60 Vbeta and 13 Jbeta primers. Clones were sequenced by immunoSEQ multiplex PCR, and TCRdb holds only the in-frame ones, with some missing. This sample has under 150,000 clones, with approximately 85% found just once. What was sequenced was PBMCs. The receptors shown here come from a woman between 50 and 59 years old in good health and CMV-seropositive.

The rearrangement joins TRBV28 to TRBJ2-7; TRBD2 matches 11 bases. Unmatched junction bases numbered 8, after V lost 3 bases and J lost 7 bases. This CDR3 is built from 15 residues. Germline CDR1 and CDR2: MDHEN and SYDVKM. CDR3 amino acids: CASSFWLAGGGEQYF. The CDR3 DNA is TGTGCCAGCAGTTTCTGGCTAGCGGGAGGTGGTGAGCAGTACTTC.

V and J are TRBV7-9 and TRBJ1-2, with D uncertain. The CDR3 is 13 amino acids. V lost 3 bases, J lost 4 bases, and 9 bases lay in between. Germline CDR1 is SEHNR and CDR2 is FQNEAQ (reference sequence). In nucleotides, the CDR3 is TGTGCCAGCAGCTTCGGGAGCTCCTATGGCTACACCTTC. This translates into CASSFGSSYGYTF.

The chain couples TRBV13 to TRBJ1-5, with TRBD1 as a possible D gene (5 bases). Trimming took off 0 bases at V and 6 bases at J, with 12 bases between the two ends. The germline V gene has CDR1 PRHDT and CDR2 FYEKMQ (reference sequence). The CDR3 runs 15 residues. CDR3 sequence: CASSLGQGGSQPQHF. The CDR3 DNA reads as TGTGCCAGCAGCTTAGGGCAGGGAGGGAGTCAGCCCCAGCATTTT.

The chain joins TRBV28 to TRBJ2-7, with 7 positions matching TRBD1. With 4 bases clipped from V and 2 bases from J, the junction kept 8 bases outside the gene matches. This CDR3 is 15 amino acids long. CDR1 MDHEN and CDR2 SYDVKM come from the germline V gene. The CDR3 spells CASSSTGESTYEQYF. Here the CDR3 DNA reads TGTGCCAGCAGTTCAACAGGGGAATCGACCTACGAGCAGTACTTC.

This chain uses TRBV7-2 with TRBJ2-1; TRBD2 aligns across 8 bases. The CDR3 sequence is 16 residues long. Germline CDR1 and CDR2: SGHTA and FQGNSA. V lost 1 base to trimming and J lost 1 base; unmatched junction nucleotides: 3. CDR3 DNA: TGTGCCAGCAGCTTAGGCGGGGGGATATCCTACAATGAGCAGTTCTTC. Its protein product is CASSLGGGISYNEQFF.

The chain employs TRBV5-1 and TRBJ1-6; 10 positions match TRBD1. J lost 10 bases, V lost 9 bases, and 10 bases had no gene match. This CDR3 spans 14 amino acids. Germline CDR1 reads SGHRS; CDR2 reads YFSETQ. For the CDR3, the DNA is TGCGCCACCAGTCGGGACAGGGGAGAGTCACCCCTCCACTTT. This encodes CATSRDRGESPLHF.

The chain recombines TRBV25-1 with TRBJ2-3, with TRBD2 identical over 7 bases. V was pared by 3 bases and J by 4 bases, with 7 bases of the junction left unmatched. This CDR3 has 15 residues. Germline CDR1 MGHDK, CDR2 SYGVNS. CDR3 coding DNA: TGTGCCAGCAGTGACCCCCTCGGACTAGCAGATACGCAGTATTTT. Protein: CASSDPLGLADTQYF.

The V call is TRBV29-1, the J call TRBJ2-1; 8 bases are shared with TRBD1. CDR3 length: 15 amino acids. V lost 6 bases to trimming and J lost 5 bases; unmatched junction nucleotides: 12. CDR1 SQVTM and CDR2 ANQGSEA come from the germline V gene. The CDR3 loop is CSVPRAPTGDNEQFF. In DNA, the CDR3 is TGCAGCGTCCCAAGGGCCCCGACAGGGGACAATGAGCAGTTCTTC.

This clone has only one observation. The rearrangement links TRBV6-4 to TRBJ1-1; unclear D gene. Trimming cost V 10 bases and J 3 bases, with 15 bases left between them. Germline lookup yields CDR1 MRHNA and CDR2 SNTAGT. The CDR3 has 13 amino acids. The CDR3 protein is CATRREEDTEAFF. In nucleotides, the CDR3 is TGTGCCACCCGAAGGGAGGAGGACACTGAAGCTTTCTTT.

The rearrangement uses TRBV5-1 and TRBJ2-7; 7 bases are a match to TRBD2. The germline V gene has CDR1 SGHRS and CDR2 YFSETQ. The CDR3 covers 15 residues. Trimming cost V 3 bases and J 2 bases; bases outside gene matches: 8. This CDR3 is CASSSAGGWTYEQYF. The CDR3, as DNA: TGCGCCAGCAGCTCGGCCGGGGGGTGGACCTACGAGCAGTACTTC.

The count of this clone is one. This sequence joins TRBV7-2 and TRBJ1-1; 10 nucleotides match TRBD1. Germline V gene sequence: CDR1 SGHTA, CDR2 FQGNSA. The CDR3 loop spans 16 amino acids. V lost 5 bases to trimming and J lost 5 bases; unmatched junction nucleotides: 11. CDR3 amino acids: CASSLDWTGGVTEAFF. The CDR3 nucleotides are TGTGCCAGCAGCCTGGATTGGACAGGGGGGGTTACTGAAGCTTTCTTT.

V is TRBV5-1 and J is TRBJ2-1; 8 bases map to TRBD2. After removal of 0 bases from V and 4 bases from J, the junction contained 3 bases not matched to a gene. The CDR3 has 15 amino acids. Germline values: CDR1 SGHRS, CDR2 YFSETQ. The CDR3 DNA reads as TGCGCCAGCAGCTTGGATAGCGGGGATTACAATGAGCAGTTCTTC. It encodes CASSLDSGDYNEQFF.

The chain has TRBV7-9 and TRBJ1-2; 10 positions agree with TRBD1. Germline V CDR1 and CDR2: SEHNR, FQNEAQ (reference sequence). The CDR3 is 15 amino acids. The junction had 3 bases not matched to a gene; V was cut back by 4 bases and J by 1 base. The CDR3: CASSSGTGVNYGYTF. CDR3 DNA: TGTGCCAGCAGCTCCGGGACAGGGGTTAACTATGGCTACACCTTC.

This clone was counted between two and nine times. The chain employs TRBV4-2 and TRBJ2-5; D unresolved. With 3 bases removed from V and 2 bases from J, the gap between germline ends came to 10 bases. This CDR3 comprises 14 residues. Germline V lookup: CDR1 LGHNA, CDR2 YNFKEQ. CDR3 residues: CASSQSLPQETQYF. CDR3 nucleotides: TGTGCCAGCAGCCAGTCACTGCCACAAGAGACCCAGTACTTC.

The table lists this clone with a few counts. CDR3 sequence reads: CASSFWQKETQYF. The CDR3 bases are TGTGCCAGCAGTTTCTGGCAGAAAGAGACCCAGTACTTC. The J gene is TRBJ2-5, the V gene TRBV28; D remains ambiguous. Germline V gene lookup returns CDR1 MDHEN and CDR2 SYDVKM. V was cut by 3 bases and J by 3 bases, with 8 bases left in between. This CDR3 spans 13 amino acids.

Note on this clone: The same CDR3 can be traced to other DNA sequences in this sample. This chain links TRBV18 with TRBJ1-5, with TRBD1 identical over 8 bases. The CDR3 loop spans 16 amino acids. V lost 3 bases to trimming and J lost 0 bases; unmatched junction nucleotides: 4. Germline CDR1 reads KGHSH; CDR2 reads LQKENI. The CDR3 sequence: CASSPQGAGSNQPQHF. The CDR3 DNA is TGTGCCAGCTCACCTCAGGGGGCAGGTAGCAATCAGCCCCAGCATTTT.

The rearrangement links TRBV7-9 to TRBJ2-2, with 10 bases matching TRBD2. Germline assignment: CDR1 SEHNR and CDR2 FQNEAQ (reference sequence). Trimming at V came to 3 bases and at J to 4 bases, leaving 2 bases not matched to a gene. This CDR3 comprises 15 residues. The CDR3: CASSFASGGTGELFF. CDR3 in DNA: TGTGCCAGCAGCTTTGCTAGCGGGGGCACCGGGGAGCTGTTTTTT.

V is TRBV5-1 and J is TRBJ1-6, with D hard to call. From germline, CDR1 is SGHRS and CDR2 YFSETQ. The CDR3 contains 16 residues. The ends were cut back, 0 bases at V and 6 bases at J, with 13 bases in the middle. CDR3 sequence (DNA): TGCGCCAGCAGCTTGGATCGGGTGTCTGGTAATTCACCCCTCCACTTT. Its translation: CASSLDRVSGNSPLHF.

The genes are TRBV5-1 and TRBJ1-1; a weak D match, TRBD1 (6 bases). Trimming took 0 bases from V and 7 from J, leaving 16 bases between them. CDR3 size: 15 residues. Germline V gene lookup returns CDR1 SGHRS and CDR2 YFSETQ. The DNA for the CDR3 is TGCGCCAGCAGCTTGGAGTCAGGGGATTTGGGTGAAGCTTTCTTT. It is translated as CASSLESGDLGEAFF.

The gene calls are TRBV30 and TRBJ1-5; tentative D call: TRBD1 (5 bases). The germline V gene encodes CDR1 GTSNPN and CDR2 SVGIG (reference sequence). The V gene lost 0 bases and the J gene lost 4 bases, with 16 bases spanning the gap. The length of the CDR3 is 16 residues. CDR3: CAWSVRGYEGNQPQHF. CDR3 DNA sequence: TGTGCCTGGAGTGTACGGGGGTACGAAGGGAATCAGCCCCAGCATTTT. Using reference TRBV30 and TRBJ1-5 for the parts outside the CDR3, the full variable domain is SQTIHQWPATLVQPVGSPLSLECTVEGTSNPNLYWYRQAAGRGLQLLFYSVGIGQISSEVPQNLSASRPQDRQFILSSKKLLLSDSGFYLCAWSVRGYEGNQPQHFGDGTRLSIL.

The CDR3 reads CASSGGQGSYEQYF. CDR3 bases: TGTGCCAGCAGCGGGGGACAGGGCTCCTACGAGCAGTACTTC. V gene TRBV9 combines with J gene TRBJ2-7, with 9 bases matching TRBD1. Per the germline V gene, CDR1 is SGDLS and CDR2 is YYNGEE. Unmatched junction bases numbered 1, after V lost 3 bases and J lost 0 bases. This CDR3 contains 14 residues. The complete variable domain, with remaining parts taken from reference TRBV9 and TRBJ2-7, reads DSGVTQTPKHLITATGQRVTLRCSPRSGDLSVYWYQQSLDQGLQFLIQYYNGEERAKGNILERFSAQQFPDLHSELNLSSLELGDSALYFCASSGGQGSYEQYFGPGTRLTVT.

V and J are TRBV18 and TRBJ2-7; maybe TRBD2 (5 bases). Trimming stripped 3 bases from V and 6 bases from J, with 9 bases between. Germline-derived CDR1 and CDR2 are KGHSH and LQKENI. CDR3 size: 12 residues. In DNA, the CDR3 is TGTGCCAGCTCACCTGAGGGTAGCGAGCAGTACTTC. Translated: CASSPEGSEQYF. Based on the CDR3 plus reference TRBV18 and TRBJ2-7, the full variable domain is NAGVMQNPRHLVRRRGQEARLRCSPMKGHSHVYWYRQLPEEGLKFMVYLQKENIIDESGMPKERFSAEFPKEGPSILRIQQVVRGDSAAYFCASSPEGSEQYFGPGTRLTVT.